A single sample is the source of the 31 T cell receptor beta chains below, sequenced in a study of identical twins. TCRdb re-analysed the 5' RACE reads in MiXCR, keeping a single row per CDR3 protein. Among about 720,000 distinct CDR3 sequences listed, under 9% were seen once. This same sample was also part of a study on yellow fever vaccine responses in identical twins.

What was sequenced was PBMCs. These receptors all stem from a woman between 18 and 29 years old in good health.

The chain carries TRBV7-3 and TRBJ1-1; perhaps TRBD1 as D (5 bases). The CDR3 totals 14 residues. The V and J ends lost 4 bases and 7 bases respectively, with 16 bases between them. The germline V gene has CDR1 SGHTA and CDR2 FQGTGA. The CDR3 loop reads CASSSSGAGVEAFF. In nucleotides, the CDR3 is TGTGCCAGCAGCTCCTCTGGGGCTGGTGTTGAAGCTTTCTTT.

The chain is built from TRBV11-2 and TRBJ2-3, with 7 bases that match TRBD2. The germline gives CDR1 SGHAT, CDR2 FQNNGV. V was pared by 4 bases and J by 2 bases, with 6 bases of the junction left unmatched. There are 15 residues in the CDR3. CDR3 protein: CASSYPGLSTDTQYF. Here the CDR3 DNA reads TGTGCCAGCAGCTATCCGGGACTATCCACAGATACGCAGTATTTT. The complete variable domain, with remaining parts taken from reference TRBV11-2 and TRBJ2-3, reads EAGVAQSPRYKIIEKRQSVAFWCNPISGHATLYWYQQILGQGPKLLIQFQNNGVVDDSQLPKDRFSAERLKGVDSTLKIQPAKLEDSAVYLCASSYPGLSTDTQYFGPGTRLTVL.

The gene calls are TRBV10-3 and TRBJ2-7; D is possibly TRBD2 (5 bases). CDR1 ENHRY and CDR2 SYGVKD come from the germline V gene. V was pared by 10 bases and J by 3 bases, with 16 bases between. The CDR3 runs 13 residues. CDR3 sequence reads: CASHDRENYEQYF. As DNA, the CDR3 is TGTGCCAGCCATGACCGGGAAAACTACGAGCAGTACTTC.

This chain joins TRBV6-5 and TRBJ2-1; D remains unclear. CDR3 length: 13 amino acids. The germline V gene has CDR1 MNHEY and CDR2 SVGAGI. V lost 4 bases to trimming and J lost 11 bases, with 15 bases between them. Here the CDR3 reads CASSSWSRDQQFF. In DNA form, the CDR3 reads TGTGCCAGCAGTTCCTGGAGCCGCGATCAGCAGTTCTTC.

Only a few counts were recorded for this clonotype. V and J are TRBV12-3 or TRBV12-4 and TRBJ2-2; D is perhaps TRBD2 (7 bases). The CDR3 consists of 14 residues. The V end lost 8 bases, the J end lost 9 bases, and 19 bases lay between the germline ends. The CDR3 sequence: CASSMGGPVRELFF. The CDR3 DNA follows: TGTGCCAGCTCCATGGGGGGGCCGGTTAGGGAGCTGTTTTTT.

This clonotype was detected ten times or more. The chain joins TRBV9 to TRBJ1-1; no reliable D call. The germline CDR1 and CDR2 sequences are SGDLS and YYNGEE. Trimming left V 4 bases short and J 5 bases short, with 12 bases between. The CDR3 sequence is 13 residues long. This CDR3 reads CASSSHGETEAFF. The CDR3 coding sequence is TGTGCCAGCAGCAGTCACGGGGAAACTGAAGCTTTCTTT.

This clonotype was seen more than once but under ten times. This chain joins TRBV10-2 and TRBJ2-7; D gene ambiguous. Germline loops: CDR1 WSHSY, CDR2 SAAADI. With 0 bases removed from V and 0 bases from J, the gap between germline ends came to 9 bases. This CDR3 is built from 15 residues. The CDR3 sequence is CASSESNPVSYEQYF. The CDR3 nucleotides are TGCGCCAGCAGTGAGTCGAATCCGGTCTCCTACGAGCAGTACTTC.

The chain employs TRBV19 and TRBJ2-1; 7 bases line up with TRBD1. CDR1 LNHDA and CDR2 SQIVND come from the germline V gene (reference sequence). Trimming at V came to 1 base and at J to 6 bases, leaving 15 bases not matched to a gene. The CDR3 is 18 amino acids. CDR3 coding DNA: TGTGCCAGTAGTATAGCACAGGGGCCAGGCCTCGTGGGCAATGAGCAGTTCTTC. Protein: CASSIAQGPGLVGNEQFF.

V and J are TRBV19 and TRBJ2-1; 9 bases fit TRBD1. CDR1 is LNHDA, CDR2 SQIVND, per germline (reference sequence). This CDR3 has 16 amino acids. Trimming at V came to 1 base and at J to 7 bases, leaving 8 bases not matched to a gene. Written as DNA, the CDR3 is TGTGCCAGTAGTATAGGAGGGACAGGGAACCAAAATGAGCAGTTCTTC. Its translation: CASSIGGTGNQNEQFF.

There are a few counts of this clonotype. This rearrangement joins TRBV6-2 or TRBV6-3 to TRBJ2-7; 7 bases fit TRBD1. The V and J ends lost 6 bases and 4 bases, in that order; junction bases with no gene match: 12. The CDR3 is 15 amino acids. The germline CDR1 and CDR2 sequences are MNHEY and SVGEGT. The CDR3 loop is CASRAIRTGGYEQYF. The CDR3 nucleotides read TGTGCCAGCAGGGCCATACGGACAGGTGGATACGAGCAGTACTTC.

At least ten counts were recorded for this clonotype. The genes are TRBV5-1 and TRBJ2-1; 7 bases map to TRBD1. The CDR3 is made up of 15 amino acids. CDR1 is SGHRS, CDR2 YFSETQ, per germline. Germline trimming cut 2 bases from V and 6 bases from J; bases unmatched to any gene: 8. DNA of the CDR3: TGCGCCAGCAGCTTAAATAGACAGGGATCCAATGAGCAGTTCTTC. Amino acids: CASSLNRQGSNEQFF.

Ten or more counts support this clonotype. V gene TRBV5-5 combines with J gene TRBJ2-1; D call uncertain. Trimming removed 1 base from V and 4 bases from J, with 12 bases in between. CDR1 and CDR2 from the germline V gene are SGHKS and YYEKEE (reference sequence). The CDR3 is 15 amino acids. The CDR3 reads CASSLLVGLYNEQFF. CDR3 DNA: TGTGCCAGCAGCTTGTTGGTGGGCCTATACAATGAGCAGTTCTTC.

This clonotype occurred a few times. This chain joins TRBV7-2 and TRBJ2-5, with 9 positions matching TRBD2. This CDR3 is 17 amino acids long. The junction had 9 bases not matched to a gene; V was cut back by 2 bases and J by 2 bases. The germline V gene encodes CDR1 SGHTA and CDR2 FQGNSA. CDR3 coding DNA: TGTGCCAGCAGCTTACGTGGCGGGGGGGCCCGGCAAGAGACCCAGTACTTC. Protein: CASSLRGGGARQETQYF.

The chain couples TRBV7-9 to TRBJ2-4, with D unclear. The CDR3 is 14 amino acids. V lost 1 base to trimming and J lost 5 bases, with 9 bases between them. Germline assignment: CDR1 SEHNR and CDR2 FQNEAQ (reference sequence). CDR3 DNA sequence: TGTGCCAGCAGCTTAGGAGTGGCAGAAAACATTCAGTACTTC. Protein product: CASSLGVAENIQYF.

This chain links TRBV27 with TRBJ2-1; weak D call: TRBD2 (6 bases). The CDR3 spans 13 residues. The germline V gene has CDR1 MNHEY and CDR2 SMNVEV (reference sequence). V shed 2 bases and J shed 9 bases, with 11 bases lying between them. This CDR3 is CASSLRRAGEQFF. In DNA, the CDR3 is TGTGCCAGCAGTTTACGGAGGGCAGGTGAGCAGTTCTTC.

This clonotype was seen many times. This rearrangement joins TRBV14 to TRBJ2-1; D is undetermined. The CDR3 loop spans 13 amino acids. Per the germline V gene, CDR1 is SGHDN and CDR2 is FVKESK. Trimming took 4 bases from V and 2 from J, leaving 6 bases between them. For the CDR3, the DNA is TGTGCCAGCAGCCGATCCGCCTACAATGAGCAGTTCTTC. Residues: CASSRSAYNEQFF.

This clonotype showed up many times. The chain uses TRBV12-3 or TRBV12-4 and TRBJ2-7; 10 bases agree with TRBD2. The CDR3 is 19 residues long. The junction had 17 bases not matched to a gene; V was cut back by 3 bases and J by 3 bases. The CDR3 sequence: CASSLKGPGSGGYGYEQYF. CDR3 in DNA: TGTGCCAGCAGTTTGAAAGGACCGGGTAGCGGGGGGTACGGCTACGAGCAGTACTTC.

The table lists this clonotype with many counts. This sequence joins TRBV6-4 and TRBJ1-1; unclear D gene. Trimming took 5 bases from V and 2 from J, leaving 12 bases between them. Germline CDR1 MRHNA, CDR2 SNTAGT. This CDR3 contains 14 residues. The CDR3 DNA follows: TGTGCCAGCAGTCCCACCGGCACCAACACTGAAGCTTTCTTT. Its translation: CASSPTGTNTEAFF.

The table lists this clonotype with many counts. The chain couples TRBV4-3 to TRBJ2-1; TRBD2 agrees at 7 bases. The CDR3 loop spans 16 amino acids. J was trimmed by 0 bases and V by 5 bases; bases with no gene match: 7. Germline lookup yields CDR1 LGHNA and CDR2 YSLEER. The CDR3 here is CASSFTSESSYNEQFF. In nucleotides, the CDR3 is TGCGCCAGCAGCTTCACTAGCGAGAGCTCCTACAATGAGCAGTTCTTC.

This clonotype was seen ten or more times. This chain connects TRBV6-2 or TRBV6-3 to TRBJ2-7; D unclear. The germline CDR1 and CDR2 sequences are MNHEY and SVGEGT. V lost 7 bases and J lost 2, with 9 bases in between. The CDR3 runs 12 residues. The CDR3 loop reads CASTRGAYEQYF. The DNA for the CDR3 is TGTGCCAGCACGAGAGGAGCCTACGAGCAGTACTTC.

V usage is TRBV20-1 and J usage is TRBJ1-1; D is possibly TRBD1 (6 bases). The length of the CDR3 is 13 residues. Between the trimmed V and J ends, which lost 5 bases and 9 bases, there was a span of 19 bases. Germline-derived CDR1 and CDR2 are DFQATT and SNEGSKA (reference sequence). DNA of the CDR3: TGCAGTGCTCGGGAATGGGGGGCAGGGAAAGCTTTCTTT. It translates to CSAREWGAGKAFF.

This clonotype was counted only a few times. The V gene is TRBV28, the J gene TRBJ2-1; maybe TRBD2 (6 bases). The CDR3 extends over 13 amino acids. Germline V gene lookup returns CDR1 MDHEN and CDR2 SYDVKM. With 10 bases removed from V and 6 bases from J, the gap between germline ends came to 16 bases. For the CDR3, the DNA is TGTGCCACGATAATGGGGGGATCCAATGAGCAGTTCTTC. This translates into CATIMGGSNEQFF.

This clonotype was seen repeatedly, ten times or more. V is TRBV6-4 and J is TRBJ2-3, with 8 positions matching TRBD1. The junction had 2 bases not matched to a gene; V was cut back by 2 bases and J by 1 base. From germline, CDR1 is MRHNA and CDR2 SNTAGT. This CDR3 is built from 15 residues. The CDR3 spells CASSDGQGGTDTQYF. The DNA of the CDR3 is TGTGCCAGCAGTGACGGACAGGGAGGCACAGATACGCAGTATTTT.

In its sample, this clonotype was seen a few times. This rearrangement joins TRBV5-8 to TRBJ2-3; D uncertain. The CDR3 contains 16 residues. Germline V gene lookup returns CDR1 SGHTS and CDR2 YDEGEE. The V gene lost 1 base and the J gene lost 4 bases, with 16 bases spanning the gap. The CDR3 reads CASSLNPGNLADTQYF. The CDR3 DNA is TGTGCCAGCAGCTTGAACCCAGGAAATTTGGCAGATACGCAGTATTTT.

This clonotype was detected many times. The gene calls are TRBV20-1 and TRBJ1-2; TRBD1 matches 7 bases. The CDR3 consists of 11 residues. Germline CDR1 is DFQATT and CDR2 is SNEGSKA (reference sequence). The junction had 5 bases not matched to a gene; V was cut back by 5 bases and J by 8 bases. The CDR3 sequence is CSAHGTAGYTF. The CDR3 DNA reads TGCAGTGCTCATGGGACAGCCGGCTACACCTTC.

The chain combines TRBV7-2 with TRBJ2-2; the D is unclear. The V end was cut by 2 bases, the J end by 0 bases, with 7 bases between. Germline CDR1 is SGHTA and CDR2 is FQGNSA. CDR3 length: 15 residues. The chain's CDR3 is CASSLSRSNTGELFF. The CDR3, as DNA: TGTGCCAGCAGCTTAAGCCGTTCGAACACCGGGGAGCTGTTTTTT.

The chain joins TRBV29-1 to TRBJ2-1; D is tentatively TRBD1 or TRBD2 (5 bases each). This CDR3 spans 11 amino acids. Germline loops: CDR1 SQVTM, CDR2 ANQGSEA. V was cut by 6 bases and J by 10 bases, with 13 bases left in between. The CDR3 DNA follows: TGCAGCGTCGCCCCCGGGACCGAGCAGTTCTTC. It encodes CSVAPGTEQFF.

This clonotype was counted at least ten times. The chain joins TRBV5-1 to TRBJ2-5; D gene ambiguous. Trimming took off 4 bases at V and 3 bases at J, with 13 bases between the two ends. CDR3 length equals 14 residues. CDR1 and CDR2 (germline): SGHRS, YFSETQ. This chain's CDR3 is CASSVDPLKETQYF. The CDR3 DNA reads TGCGCCAGCAGCGTGGACCCACTTAAAGAGACCCAGTACTTC. Supplemented by reference TRBV5-1 and TRBJ2-5, the full variable domain reads KAGVTQTPRYLIKTRGQQVTLSCSPISGHRSVSWYQQTPGQGLQFLFEYFSETQRNKGNFPGRFSGRQFSNSRSEMNVSTLELGDSALYLCASSVDPLKETQYFGPGTRLLVL.

The table lists this clonotype with many counts. The gene calls are TRBV25-1 and TRBJ1-2, with D uncertain. Trimming removed 2 bases at V and 8 bases at J, with 15 bases between. The CDR3 covers 14 residues. CDR1 MGHDK and CDR2 SYGVNS come from the germline V gene. Here the CDR3 DNA reads TGTGCCAGCAGTGAAGGAGGGCGCTTGGAGGGCTACACCTTC. Protein product: CASSEGGRLEGYTF.

This clonotype was seen more than once but under ten times. The chain has TRBV30 and TRBJ2-7; 8 bases map to TRBD2. This CDR3 comprises 11 residues. The V gene's germline CDR1 is GTSNPN and CDR2 SVGIG (reference sequence). The V segment lost 2 bases and the J segment 6 bases; nucleotides outside the gene matches: 0. The CDR3 sequence: CAWSSGGEQYF. CDR3 nucleotide sequence: TGTGCCTGGAGTAGCGGGGGCGAGCAGTACTTC.

This clonotype was recorded a few times. J is TRBJ2-1 and V is TRBV25-1; D is ambiguous. Per germline, CDR1 MGHDK and CDR2 SYGVNS. The CDR3 totals 19 residues. V lost 3 bases to trimming and J lost 4 bases, with 25 bases between them. DNA of the CDR3: TGTGCCAGCAGTGACGCGACCCTGTTAAAGTATAAGACTTACAATGAGCAGTTCTTC. Protein: CASSDATLLKYKTYNEQFF.